This T cell receptor beta chain was identified during a study of T cell responses to AZD1222 COVID-19 vaccine. Study findings and constraints: Spike was spanned by vaccine-associated CD4 TCRs, with dominance at 160-218 and 743-854. Nearly half of spike-specific TCRs reportedly go after variant regions that carry no mutations. Just six people given AZD1222 tested seropositive at baseline.

Notes on this clone: Its antigen remains unknown.

Trimming shortened V by 7 bases and J by 7 bases, and 13 bases separated the two germline ends. CDR3 length: 12 amino acids. Sequencing was performed with immunoSEQ multiplex PCR; in TCRdb, only in-frame clones are kept and a portion is missing. The sample yields about 150,000 clones, more than 70% seen once. This specimen was peripheral blood, taken 28 days after the second AZD1222 dose. The receptor comes from an adult who received the AZD1222 COVID-19 vaccine. The V and J genes are TRBV12-3 or TRBV12-4 and TRBJ1-2; TRBD1 is a possible D gene (6 bases). The CDR3 here is CASNNRDGGYTF. The CDR3 DNA follows: TGTGCCAGCAACAACAGGGACGGTGGCTACACCTTC.